The sequence of this T cell receptor (beta chain) was determined in a study of T cells in localized non-small cell lung cancer. Broader study findings: Adjacent lung had a median about 57 of the 100 largest tumor clones. The study linked higher blood T cell density to longer overall survival. Uninvolved adjacent lung had more T cell clonality than any other tissue, topping tumor.

Taken at least 2 cm from the tumor margin, the adjacent lung showed no atypia. A note on this clone: Its cognate antigen is unknown.

Assay: immunoSEQ multiplex PCR; the TCRdb copy retains only in-frame clones and omits some. The sample lists about 2,200 clones; 20% to 25% were seen once. The CDR3 consists of 15 residues. Trimming at V came to 4 bases and at J to 1 base, leaving 0 bases not matched to a gene. Germline V lookup: CDR1 SQVTM, CDR2 ANQGSEA. The sequenced sample was normal lung tissue next to the tumor, obtained before any cancer treatment. The gene calls are TRBV29-1 and TRBJ2-1; the match to TRBD2 covers 14 bases. This receptor was obtained from a male donor aged 60 or over with stage I lung adenocarcinoma. The CDR3 nucleotides read TGCAGCGTTGGACTAGCGGGAGGGTCCTACAATGAGCAGTTCTTC. Translating gives CSVGLAGGSYNEQFF.